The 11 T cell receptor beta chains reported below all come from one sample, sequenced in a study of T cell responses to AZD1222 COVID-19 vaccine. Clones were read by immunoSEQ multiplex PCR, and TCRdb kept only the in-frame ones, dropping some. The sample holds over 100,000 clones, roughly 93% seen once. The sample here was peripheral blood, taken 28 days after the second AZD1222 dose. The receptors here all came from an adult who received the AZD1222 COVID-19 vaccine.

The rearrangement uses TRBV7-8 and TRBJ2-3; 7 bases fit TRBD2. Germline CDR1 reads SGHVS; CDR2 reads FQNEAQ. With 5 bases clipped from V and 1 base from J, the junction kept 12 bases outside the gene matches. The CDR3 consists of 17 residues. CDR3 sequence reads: CASSHRGSGKGTDTQYF. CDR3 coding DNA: TGTGCCAGCAGCCATAGAGGGAGCGGGAAGGGCACAGATACGCAGTATTTT. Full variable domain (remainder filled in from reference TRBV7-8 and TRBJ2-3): GAGVSQSPRYKVAKRGQDVALRCDPISGHVSLFWYQQALGQGPEFLTYFQNEAQLDKSGLPSDRFFAERPEGSVSTLKIQRTQQEDSAVYLCASSHRGSGKGTDTQYFGPGTRLTVL.

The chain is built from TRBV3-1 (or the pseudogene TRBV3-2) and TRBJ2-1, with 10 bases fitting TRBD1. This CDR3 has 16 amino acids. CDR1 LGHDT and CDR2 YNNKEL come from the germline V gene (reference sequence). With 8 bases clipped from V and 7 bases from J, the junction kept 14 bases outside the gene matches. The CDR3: CASVKTRRQGANEQFF. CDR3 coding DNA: TGTGCCAGCGTAAAGACGAGGAGACAGGGGGCGAATGAGCAGTTCTTC.

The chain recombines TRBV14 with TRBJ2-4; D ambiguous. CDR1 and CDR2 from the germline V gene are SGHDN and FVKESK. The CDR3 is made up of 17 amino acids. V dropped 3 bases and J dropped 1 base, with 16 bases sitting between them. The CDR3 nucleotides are TGTGCCAGCAGCCAGCTGGCCAGGTTCTTGGCCAAAAACATTCAGTACTTC. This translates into CASSQLARFLAKNIQYF. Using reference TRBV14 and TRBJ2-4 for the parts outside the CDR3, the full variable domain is EAGVTQFPSHSVIEKGQTVTLRCDPISGHDNLYWYRRVMGKEIKFLLHFVKESKQDESGMPNNRFLAERTGGTYSTLKVQPAELEDSGVYFCASSQLARFLAKNIQYFGAGTRLSVL.

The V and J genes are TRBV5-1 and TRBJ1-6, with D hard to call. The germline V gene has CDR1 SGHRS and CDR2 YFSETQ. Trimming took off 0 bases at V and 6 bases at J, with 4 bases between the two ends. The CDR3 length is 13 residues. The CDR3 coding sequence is TGCGCCAGCAGCTTGGAGGTTAATTCACCCCTCCACTTT. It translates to CASSLEVNSPLHF.

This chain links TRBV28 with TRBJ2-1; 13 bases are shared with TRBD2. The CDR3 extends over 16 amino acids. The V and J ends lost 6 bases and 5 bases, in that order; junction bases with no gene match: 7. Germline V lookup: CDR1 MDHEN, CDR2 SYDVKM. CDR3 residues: CASSRLTSGRNNEQFF. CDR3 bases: TGTGCCAGCAGCCGCTTGACTAGCGGGAGGAACAATGAGCAGTTCTTC.

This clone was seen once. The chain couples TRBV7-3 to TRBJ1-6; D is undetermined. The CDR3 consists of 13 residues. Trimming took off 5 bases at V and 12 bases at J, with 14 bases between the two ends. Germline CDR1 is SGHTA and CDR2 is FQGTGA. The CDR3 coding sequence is TGTGCCAGCAGCCCACGTTCTTGGGAACCCCTCCACTTT. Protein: CASSPRSWEPLHF.

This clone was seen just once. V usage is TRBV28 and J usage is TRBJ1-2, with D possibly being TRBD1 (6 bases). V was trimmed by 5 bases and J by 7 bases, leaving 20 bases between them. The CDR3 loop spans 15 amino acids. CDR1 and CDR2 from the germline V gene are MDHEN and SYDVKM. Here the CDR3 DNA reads TGTGCCAGCAGTCCTACAGGGTGGGTCCTTAGTGGCTACACCTTC. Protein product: CASSPTGWVLSGYTF.

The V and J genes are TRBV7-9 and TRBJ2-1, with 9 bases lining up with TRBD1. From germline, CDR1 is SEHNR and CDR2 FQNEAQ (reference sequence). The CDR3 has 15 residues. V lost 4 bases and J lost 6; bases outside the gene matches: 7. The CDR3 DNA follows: TGTGCCAGCAGCTCGCCGGGACAGGGTTTCAATGAGCAGTTCTTC. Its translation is CASSSPGQGFNEQFF. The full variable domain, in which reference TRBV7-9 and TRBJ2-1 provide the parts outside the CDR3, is DTGVSQNPRHKITKRGQNVTFRCDPISEHNRLYWYRQTLGQGPEFLTYFQNEAQLEKSRLLSDRFSAERPKGSFSTLEIQRTEQGDSAMYLCASSSPGQGFNEQFFGPGTRLTVL.

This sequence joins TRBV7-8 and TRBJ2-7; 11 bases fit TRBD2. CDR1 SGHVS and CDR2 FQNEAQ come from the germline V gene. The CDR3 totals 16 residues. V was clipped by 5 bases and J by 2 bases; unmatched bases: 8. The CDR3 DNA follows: TGTGCCAGCAGCCTCTACCTAGCGGGAGGAGCCTACGAGCAGTACTTC. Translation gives CASSLYLAGGAYEQYF. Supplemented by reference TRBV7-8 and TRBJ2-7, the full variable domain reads GAGVSQSPRYKVAKRGQDVALRCDPISGHVSLFWYQQALGQGPEFLTYFQNEAQLDKSGLPSDRFFAERPEGSVSTLKIQRTQQEDSAVYLCASSLYLAGGAYEQYFGPGTRLTVT.

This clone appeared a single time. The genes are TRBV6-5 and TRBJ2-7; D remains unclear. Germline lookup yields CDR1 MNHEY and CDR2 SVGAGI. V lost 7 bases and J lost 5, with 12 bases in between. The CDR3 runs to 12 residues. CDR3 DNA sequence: TGTGCCAGCATCTCTGGGTTCCACGAGCAGTACTTC. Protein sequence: CASISGFHEQYF.

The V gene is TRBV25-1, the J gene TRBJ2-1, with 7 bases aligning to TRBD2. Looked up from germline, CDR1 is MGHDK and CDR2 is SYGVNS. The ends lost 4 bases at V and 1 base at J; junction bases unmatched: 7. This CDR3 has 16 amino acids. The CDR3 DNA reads TGTGCCAGCAGTGGGGGAGGGAGCGGATCCTACAATGAGCAGTTCTTC. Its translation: CASSGGGSGSYNEQFF.